This T cell receptor beta chain emerged from a study of T cell responses to AZD1222 COVID-19 vaccine. Study-wide results and limits: Spike-wide vaccine-associated CD4 TCRs dominated at 160-218 and 743-854.

Concerning this clone itself: Antigen unknown.

Assay used: immunoSEQ multiplex PCR; TCRdb lists only in-frame clones, some missing. The table shows approximately 97,000 clones, with about 88% occurring only once. Sequencing was performed on peripheral blood, taken on day 0 of AZD1222 vaccination. This receptor was obtained from an adult in good health.

The CDR3: CASSYPGKPSTDTQYF. CDR3 DNA: TGTGCCAGCAGTTACCCGGGGAAACCTAGCACAGATACGCAGTATTTT. The gene calls are TRBV6-5 and TRBJ2-3, with D tentatively TRBD2 (5 bases). With 2 bases removed from V and 0 bases from J, the gap between germline ends came to 12 bases. CDR3 length: 16 amino acids. The germline gives CDR1 MNHEY, CDR2 SVGAGI.